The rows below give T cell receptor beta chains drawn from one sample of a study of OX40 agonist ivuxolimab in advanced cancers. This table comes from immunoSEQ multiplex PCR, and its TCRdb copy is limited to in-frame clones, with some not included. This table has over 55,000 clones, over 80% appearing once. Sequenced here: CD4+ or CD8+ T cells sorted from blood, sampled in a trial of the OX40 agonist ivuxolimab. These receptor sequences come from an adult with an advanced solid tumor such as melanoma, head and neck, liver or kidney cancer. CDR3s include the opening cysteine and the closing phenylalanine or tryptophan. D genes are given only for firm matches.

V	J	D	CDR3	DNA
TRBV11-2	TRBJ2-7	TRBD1	CASSLLGTGSVYEQYF	TGTGCCAGCAGCTTACTCGGGACAGGGAGTGTGTACGAGCAGTACTTC
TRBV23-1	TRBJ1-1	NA	CASSQERWNTEAFF	TGCGCCAGCAGTCAAGAAAGGTGGAACACTGAAGCTTTCTTT
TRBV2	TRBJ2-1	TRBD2	CASSNRLAGGNYNEQFF	TGTGCCAGCAGTAACCGACTAGCGGGAGGGAACTACAATGAGCAGTTCTTC
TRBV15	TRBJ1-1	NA	CATSRAEGGGLNTEAFF	TGTGCCACCAGCAGAGCCGAGGGGGGTGGGCTTAACACTGAAGCTTTCTTT
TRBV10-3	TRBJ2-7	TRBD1	CATGTGGDEQYF	TGTGCCACGGGGACAGGGGGCGACGAGCAGTACTTC
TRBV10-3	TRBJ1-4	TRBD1	CAISPDRGEKLFF	TGTGCCATCAGCCCGGACAGGGGTGAAAAACTGTTTTTT
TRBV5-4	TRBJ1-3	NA	CASSLGVVKSSGNTIYF	TGTGCCAGCAGTTTGGGGGTTGTCAAATCCTCTGGAAACACCATATATTTT
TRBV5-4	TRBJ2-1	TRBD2	CASSRGLAGETYNEQFF	TGTGCCAGCAGCCGGGGACTAGCGGGTGAAACTTACAATGAGCAGTTCTTC
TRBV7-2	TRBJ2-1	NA	CASSLRSGQHNEQFF	TGTGCCAGCAGCCTCCGATCAGGACAGCACAATGAGCAGTTCTTC
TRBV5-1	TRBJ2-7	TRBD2	CASSPGTSGGYEQYF	TGCGCCAGCAGCCCAGGGACTAGCGGGGGCTACGAGCAGTACTTC
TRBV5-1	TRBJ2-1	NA	CASRYSVGVNNEQFF	TGCGCCAGCAGGTATTCGGTGGGAGTGAACAATGAGCAGTTCTTC
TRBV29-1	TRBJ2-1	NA	CSARGSYNEQFF	TGCAGCGCGAGGGGCTCCTACAATGAGCAGTTCTTC
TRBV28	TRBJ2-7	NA	CASTRTPTYEQYF	TGTGCCAGCACCAGGACGCCTACCTACGAGCAGTACTTC
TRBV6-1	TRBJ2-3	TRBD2	CASLTSGSTDTQYF	TGTGCCAGTCTTACTAGCGGGAGTACAGATACGCAGTATTTT